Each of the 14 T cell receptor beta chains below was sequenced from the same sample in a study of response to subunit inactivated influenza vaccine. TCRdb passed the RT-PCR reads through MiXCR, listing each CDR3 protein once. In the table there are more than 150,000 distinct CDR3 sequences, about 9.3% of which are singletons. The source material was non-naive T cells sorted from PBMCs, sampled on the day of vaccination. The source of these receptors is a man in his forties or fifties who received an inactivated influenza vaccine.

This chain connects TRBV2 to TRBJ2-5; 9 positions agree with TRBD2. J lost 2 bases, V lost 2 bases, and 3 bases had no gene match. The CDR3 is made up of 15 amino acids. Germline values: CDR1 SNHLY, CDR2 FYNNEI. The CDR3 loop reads CASSELAGTQETQYF. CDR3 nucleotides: TGTGCCAGCAGTGAACTAGCGGGAACGCAAGAGACCCAGTACTTC.

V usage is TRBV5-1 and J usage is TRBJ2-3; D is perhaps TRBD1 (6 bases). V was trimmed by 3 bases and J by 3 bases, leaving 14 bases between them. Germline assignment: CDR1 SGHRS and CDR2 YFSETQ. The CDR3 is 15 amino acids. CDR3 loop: CASSSGAGETDTQYF. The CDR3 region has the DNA TGCGCCAGCAGCTCAGGGGCGGGCGAGACAGATACGCAGTATTTT. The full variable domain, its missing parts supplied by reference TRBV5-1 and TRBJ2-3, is KAGVTQTPRYLIKTRGQQVTLSCSPISGHRSVSWYQQTPGQGLQFLFEYFSETQRNKGNFPGRFSGRQFSNSRSEMNVSTLELGDSALYLCASSSGAGETDTQYFGPGTRLTVL.

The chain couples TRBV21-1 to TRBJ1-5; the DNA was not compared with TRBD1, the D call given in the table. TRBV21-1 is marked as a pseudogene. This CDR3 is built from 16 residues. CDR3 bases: TGTGCCAGCAGCTACCGGAACAGGGGAGGGGGCCAGCCCCAGCATTTT. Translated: CASSYRNRGGGQPQHF.

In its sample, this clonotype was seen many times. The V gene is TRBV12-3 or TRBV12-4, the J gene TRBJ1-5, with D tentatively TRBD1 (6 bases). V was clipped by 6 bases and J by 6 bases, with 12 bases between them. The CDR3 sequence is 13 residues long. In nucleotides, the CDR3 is TGTGCCAGCAGCAAACAGGGCCCTCAGCCCCAGCATTTT. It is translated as CASSKQGPQPQHF.

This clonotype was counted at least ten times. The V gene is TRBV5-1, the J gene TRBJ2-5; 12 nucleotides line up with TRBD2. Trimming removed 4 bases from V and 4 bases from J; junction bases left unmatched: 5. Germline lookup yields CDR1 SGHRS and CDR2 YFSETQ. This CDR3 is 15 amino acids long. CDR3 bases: TGCGCCAGCAGCGGTGGACTAGCGGGACCAGAGACCCAGTACTTC. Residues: CASSGGLAGPETQYF.

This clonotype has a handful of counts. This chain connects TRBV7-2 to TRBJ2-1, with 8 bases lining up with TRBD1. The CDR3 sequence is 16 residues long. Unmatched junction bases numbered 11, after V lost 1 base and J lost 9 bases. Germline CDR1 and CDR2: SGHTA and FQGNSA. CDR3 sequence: CASSLGQGFWFTEQFF. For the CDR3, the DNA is TGTGCCAGCAGCTTAGGACAGGGGTTTTGGTTTACTGAGCAGTTCTTC.

The CDR3 protein is CASSRAYSNQPQHF. CDR3 sequence (DNA): TGTGCCAGCAGCAGAGCGTATAGCAATCAGCCCCAGCATTTT. The chain employs TRBV7-2 and TRBJ1-5; unclear D gene. CDR3 length equals 14 residues. Germline CDR1 and CDR2: SGHTA and FQGNSA. V lost 5 bases to trimming and J lost 0 bases, with 8 bases between them.

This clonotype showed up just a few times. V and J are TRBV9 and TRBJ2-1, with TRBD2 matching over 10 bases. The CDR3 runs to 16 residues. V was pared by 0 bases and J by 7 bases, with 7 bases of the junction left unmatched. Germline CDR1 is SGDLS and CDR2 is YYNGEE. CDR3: CASSVEAGGHMNEQFF. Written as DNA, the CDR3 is TGTGCCAGCAGCGTAGAAGCGGGAGGGCATATGAATGAGCAGTTCTTC.

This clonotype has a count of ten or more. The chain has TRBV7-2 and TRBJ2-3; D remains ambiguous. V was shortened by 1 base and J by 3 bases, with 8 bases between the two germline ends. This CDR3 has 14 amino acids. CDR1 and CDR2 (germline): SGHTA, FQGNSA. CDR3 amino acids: CASSLERRTDTQYF. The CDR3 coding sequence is TGTGCCAGCAGCTTAGAGAGACGAACAGATACGCAGTATTTT.

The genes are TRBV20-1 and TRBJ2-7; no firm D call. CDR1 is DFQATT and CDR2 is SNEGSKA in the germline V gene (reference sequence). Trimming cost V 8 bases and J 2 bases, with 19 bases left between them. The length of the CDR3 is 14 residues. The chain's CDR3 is CSSPAPLTTYEQYF. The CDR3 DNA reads TGCAGTTCCCCTGCTCCCCTTACAACCTACGAGCAGTACTTC.

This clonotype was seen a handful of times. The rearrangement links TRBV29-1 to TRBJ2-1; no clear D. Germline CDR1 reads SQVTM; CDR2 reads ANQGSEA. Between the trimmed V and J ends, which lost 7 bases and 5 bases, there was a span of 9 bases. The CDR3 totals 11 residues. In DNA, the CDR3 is TGCAGCGCCACAGCACACAATGAGCAGTTCTTC. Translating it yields CSATAHNEQFF.

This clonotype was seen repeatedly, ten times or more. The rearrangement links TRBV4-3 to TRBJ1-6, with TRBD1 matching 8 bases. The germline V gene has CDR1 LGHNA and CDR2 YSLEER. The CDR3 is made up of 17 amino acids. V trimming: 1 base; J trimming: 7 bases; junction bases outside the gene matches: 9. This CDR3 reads CASSQGQGGQVNSPLHF. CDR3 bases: TGCGCCAGCAGCCAAGGACAAGGGGGACAGGTCAATTCACCCCTCCACTTT.

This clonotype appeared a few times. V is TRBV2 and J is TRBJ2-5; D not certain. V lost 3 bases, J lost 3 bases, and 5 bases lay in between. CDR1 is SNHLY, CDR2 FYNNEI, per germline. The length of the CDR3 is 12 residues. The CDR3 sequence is CASSEAEETQYF. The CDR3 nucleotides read TGTGCCAGCAGTGAGGCGGAAGAGACCCAGTACTTC.

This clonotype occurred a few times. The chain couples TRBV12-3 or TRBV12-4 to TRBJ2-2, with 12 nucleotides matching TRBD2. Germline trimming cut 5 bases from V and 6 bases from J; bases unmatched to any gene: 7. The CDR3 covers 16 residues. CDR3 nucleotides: TGTGCCAGCAGTGCACTAGCGGGAGGATGGTCCGGGGAGCTGTTTTTT. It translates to CASSALAGGWSGELFF.